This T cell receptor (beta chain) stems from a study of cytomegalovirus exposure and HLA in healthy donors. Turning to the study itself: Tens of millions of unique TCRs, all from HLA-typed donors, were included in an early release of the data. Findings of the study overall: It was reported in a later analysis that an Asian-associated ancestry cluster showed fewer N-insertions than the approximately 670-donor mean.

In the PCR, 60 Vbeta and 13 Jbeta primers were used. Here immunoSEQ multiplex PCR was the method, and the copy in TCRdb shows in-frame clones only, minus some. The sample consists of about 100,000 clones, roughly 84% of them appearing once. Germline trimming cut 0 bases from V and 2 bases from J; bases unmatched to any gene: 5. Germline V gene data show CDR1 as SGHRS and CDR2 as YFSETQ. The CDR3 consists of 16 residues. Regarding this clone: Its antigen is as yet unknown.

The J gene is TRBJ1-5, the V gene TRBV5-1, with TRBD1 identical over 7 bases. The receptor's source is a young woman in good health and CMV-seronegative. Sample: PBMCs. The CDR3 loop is CASSLDGGGGNQPQHF. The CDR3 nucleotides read TGCGCCAGCAGCTTGGACGGAGGGGGCGGCAATCAGCCCCAGCATTTT.